This TCR beta chain was sequenced in a study of spatial heterogeneity in lung cancer. Study-level background: Detection consistently yielded more beta chains than alpha chains. The average count in raw reads for each unique TCR and UMI combination exceeded 9.5 appearances.

Every TCR cDNA molecule carried a tag that served as a unique molecular identifier. TCRdb ran MiXCR on the 5' RACE reads and lists one entry per CDR3 protein. The sample lists 9,000 to 13,000 distinct CDR3 sequences; approximately 8.1% were seen once. This clonotype occurred a few times. Its cognate antigen is unknown. This CDR3 is built from 17 residues. The germline gives CDR1 SEHNR, CDR2 FQNEAQ (reference sequence). V shed 4 bases and J 1 base; nucleotides not matched to a gene: 9. Study-level points and caveats: Intratumoral expanded alpha and beta TCR counts were found to track tumor mutation counts.

Time point noted: sample taken at primary tumor resection. Unsorted tumor, nontumor lung tissue or cryopreserved PBMC supplied the whole RNA. The rearrangement joins TRBV7-9 to TRBJ2-2, with 7 bases that match TRBD1. This sample comprised lung tumor tissue, obtained at surgery. The receptor was derived from a male donor with early-stage non-small cell lung cancer. DNA for the CDR3: TGTGCCAGCAGCTCCTCTTGGGACAGACAGAACACCGGGGAGCTGTTTTTT. This translates into CASSSSWDRQNTGELFF. The variable domain in full, completed from reference TRBV7-9 and TRBJ2-2, reads DTGVSQNPRHKITKRGQNVTFRCDPISEHNRLYWYRQTLGQGPEFLTYFQNEAQLEKSRLLSDRFSAERPKGSFSTLEIQRTEQGDSAMYLCASSSSWDRQNTGELFFGEGSRLTVL.